The rows below give T cell receptor beta chains drawn from one sample of a study of T cells in Graves' hyperthyroidism and ophthalmopathy. TCRdb fed the multiplex PCR reads into MiXCR, producing one record per CDR3 protein. This table holds around 760,000 distinct CDR3 sequences, roughly a third found once. Sequencing was carried out using blood. These receptors were taken from a woman in her forties with Graves' hyperthyroidism. CDR3s include the opening cysteine and the closing phenylalanine or tryptophan. The size entry is marked missing in some rows and otherwise reads once, few, many or a size class.

TRBV5-4,TRBJ1-3,-,CASSSGGDTIYF
TRBV5-8,TRBJ2-7,many,CASRGRDSYEQYF
TRBV6-5,TRBJ1-5,-,CASTGLKGQPQHF
TRBV29-1,TRBJ2-5,many,CSVLGAQETQYF
TRBV15,TRBJ1-1,-,CAASKSGGTEAFF
TRBV11-2,TRBJ2-5,many,CASSLVGLQPRETQYF
TRBV19,TRBJ2-5,few,CASSMTSGGAETQYF
TRBV29-1,TRBJ2-7,many,CSASRGWDKYF
TRBV10-3,TRBJ1-5,-,CAISPGPANNQPQHF
TRBV4-3,TRBJ1-4,many,CASSQGGVGEKLFF
TRBV10-1,TRBJ1-5,few,CASSDSTEDQPQHF
TRBV7-2,TRBJ2-5,many,CASSFGGSETQYF
TRBV10-3,TRBJ1-1,many,CATTLQLMNTEAFF
TRBV7-3,TRBJ2-3,-,CASSLGPGLASDTQYF
TRBV7-2,TRBJ2-7,-,CASSYHGPIYEQYF
TRBV7-2,TRBJ2-6,-,CASSFRTSGRVGGANVLTF
TRBV24-1,TRBJ1-5,-,CATSDRQGENQPQHF
TRBV6-5,TRBJ1-5,few,CASSLFYARGRGNQPQHF
TRBV6-6,TRBJ1-6,few,CASSYGDRGNPPHF
TRBV28,TRBJ2-7,few,CASSSGPYAYEQYF
TRBV7-2,TRBJ2-7,few,CASSPARTSGYEQYF
TRBV10-2,TRBJ1-1,-,CALPEAAEAFF
TRBV7-2,TRBJ2-6,-,CASSLRGALGANVLTF